Each of the 30 T cell receptor beta chains below was sequenced from the same sample in a study of cytomegalovirus exposure and HLA in healthy donors. 60 Vbeta and 13 Jbeta primers were used in PCR. TCRdb keeps only in-frame clones here, not all; method: immunoSEQ multiplex PCR. The sample holds 100,000 to 150,000 clones; about 80% are singletons and the top ten take approximately 10%. Material for sequencing was PBMCs. The receptor source for this set is a man between 25 and 39 years old in good health and CMV-seropositive.

This clone has a handful of counts. The V call is TRBV18, the J call TRBJ2-4; 9 bases align to TRBD1. Germline CDR1 and CDR2: KGHSH and LQKENI. The CDR3 has 15 amino acids. Trimming cost V 4 bases and J 8 bases; bases outside gene matches: 9. CDR3 bases: TGTGCCAGCTCACAGGGACAGGGTATCGAAGACATTCAGTACTTC. It is translated as CASSQGQGIEDIQYF.

The chain carries TRBV6-6 and TRBJ2-7, with D possibly being TRBD2 (6 bases). The V gene lost 0 bases and the J gene lost 2 bases, with 8 bases spanning the gap. Germline V lookup: CDR1 MNHNY, CDR2 SVGAGI (reference sequence). The CDR3 loop spans 14 amino acids. In DNA, the CDR3 is TGTGCCAGCAGTTACTCTCTAGCGACCTACGAGCAGTACTTC. Translated: CASSYSLATYEQYF.

This clone was counted many times. The chain links TRBV7-8 to TRBJ1-1; D is uncertain. The germline CDR1 and CDR2 sequences are SGHVS and FQNEAQ. The CDR3 totals 15 residues. V lost 5 bases and J 2 bases, leaving 15 bases between the germline ends. CDR3 DNA sequence: TGTGCCAGCAGCCGGCGGGAGGGTACAAACACTGAAGCTTTCTTT. This codes for CASSRREGTNTEAFF.

This rearrangement joins TRBV11-2 to TRBJ1-1; D ambiguous. The CDR3 extends over 13 amino acids. V lost 3 bases and J lost 1, with 6 bases in between. Germline values: CDR1 SGHAT, CDR2 FQNNGV. The DNA of the CDR3 is TGTGCCAGCAGCTTCAATAGGAACACTGAAGCTTTCTTT. Translating gives CASSFNRNTEAFF.

The genes are TRBV6-1 and TRBJ1-5; D is unresolved. CDR3 size: 15 residues. Looked up from germline, CDR1 is MNHNS and CDR2 is SASEGT. With 7 bases removed from V and 6 bases from J, the gap between germline ends came to 19 bases. The CDR3 reads CASTFFPTEGQPQHF. The DNA for the CDR3 is TGTGCCAGCACCTTTTTTCCAACCGAGGGTCAGCCCCAGCATTTT.

The chain links TRBV7-8 to TRBJ2-5; 7 bases fit TRBD1. The CDR3 is 13 amino acids. Per germline, CDR1 SGHVS and CDR2 FQNEAQ. V dropped 8 bases and J dropped 11; count of bases not matched to a gene: 14. The CDR3 region has the DNA TGTGCCAGCCGAGGACAGGTAACAGGGGAGCAGTACTTC. It translates to CASRGQVTGEQYF.

V and J are TRBV5-6 and TRBJ1-1; possibly TRBD1 for D (6 bases). The germline V and J ends were trimmed by 4 bases and 4 bases, with 14 bases remaining between them. There are 14 residues in the CDR3. Germline CDR1 SGHDT, CDR2 YYEEEE. This chain's CDR3 is CASSPSLGGTEAFF. Written as DNA, the CDR3 is TGTGCCAGCAGCCCTAGTTTAGGGGGCACTGAAGCTTTCTTT. Together with reference TRBV5-6 and TRBJ1-1, the CDR3 gives the full variable domain: DAGVTQSPTHLIKTRGQQVTLRCSPKSGHDTVSWYQQALGQGPQFIFQYYEEEERQRGNFPDRFSGHQFPNYSSELNVNALLLGDSALYLCASSPSLGGTEAFFGQGTRLTVV.

This chain connects TRBV2 to TRBJ2-3; TRBD2 aligns across 11 bases. The germline CDR1 and CDR2 sequences are SNHLY and FYNNEI. The CDR3 has 15 amino acids. V lost 6 bases, J lost 4 bases, and 6 bases stayed unmatched. The CDR3 region has the DNA TGTGCCAGCAGCGAACTAGCGGGGGTTTCAGATACGCAGTATTTT. Residues: CASSELAGVSDTQYF.

Note on this clone: Other DNA sequences from this sample encode an identical CDR3 as well. The chain employs TRBV5-1 and TRBJ2-7, with TRBD1 matching 7 bases. V gave up 4 bases and J gave up 0 bases; unmatched junction bases: 7. The V gene's germline CDR1 is SGHRS and CDR2 YFSETQ. There are 15 residues in the CDR3. Here the CDR3 reads CASSNGQVSSYEQYF. The CDR3 bases are TGCGCCAGCAGCAATGGACAGGTGAGCTCCTACGAGCAGTACTTC. The entire variable domain, with the rest obtained from reference TRBV5-1 and TRBJ2-7, is as follows: KAGVTQTPRYLIKTRGQQVTLSCSPISGHRSVSWYQQTPGQGLQFLFEYFSETQRNKGNFPGRFSGRQFSNSRSEMNVSTLELGDSALYLCASSNGQVSSYEQYFGPGTRLTVT.

The chain has TRBV2 and TRBJ2-7, with D tentatively TRBD2 (5 bases). This CDR3 contains 12 residues. The V gene lost 3 bases and the J gene lost 4 bases, with 7 bases spanning the gap. Per germline, CDR1 SNHLY and CDR2 FYNNEI. The CDR3 here is CASSEGGYEQYF. The CDR3 nucleotides read TGTGCCAGCAGTGAGGGCGGGTACGAGCAGTACTTC.

V gene TRBV19 combines with J gene TRBJ1-1; 7 bases are a match to TRBD1. This CDR3 is built from 17 residues. From germline, CDR1 is LNHDA and CDR2 SQIVND (reference sequence). The ends lost 5 bases at V and 0 bases at J; junction bases unmatched: 12. The CDR3 protein is CASSPGQTKPMNTEAFF. CDR3 bases: TGTGCCAGTAGTCCGGGACAGACTAAACCAATGAACACTGAAGCTTTCTTT.

The chain is built from TRBV11-2 and TRBJ2-5; 7 bases agree with TRBD2. The CDR3 loop spans 15 amino acids. The V gene's germline CDR1 is SGHAT and CDR2 FQNNGV. Unmatched junction bases numbered 7, after V lost 5 bases and J lost 1 base. CDR3: CASSPLRGSQETQYF. The DNA of the CDR3 is TGTGCCAGCAGCCCCTTGCGGGGGAGCCAAGAGACCCAGTACTTC.

The genes are TRBV4-1 and TRBJ1-4, with D uncertain. The V end was cut by 2 bases, the J end by 0 bases, with 22 bases between. The CDR3 is made up of 20 amino acids. Per the germline V gene, CDR1 is MGHRA and CDR2 is YSYEKL. The CDR3, as DNA: TGCGCCAGCAGCCAATCAATCCCCTTCGGGCGGGCTGCAACTAATGAAAAACTGTTTTTT. Protein sequence: CASSQSIPFGRAATNEKLFF.

The chain recombines TRBV5-1 with TRBJ2-4, with 8 positions matching TRBD1. Losses at the gene ends were 4 bases for V and 5 bases for J; bases not matched to a gene: 8. This CDR3 spans 15 amino acids. Germline V lookup: CDR1 SGHRS, CDR2 YFSETQ. CDR3 sequence reads: CASSTSGTGENIQYF. The CDR3 DNA reads as TGCGCCAGCAGCACCTCCGGGACAGGAGAAAACATTCAGTACTTC.

This clone was observed a handful of times. This rearrangement joins TRBV27 to TRBJ1-1; the D gene is possibly TRBD1 (5 bases). Germline V CDR1 and CDR2: MNHEY, SMNVEV (reference sequence). The CDR3 is made up of 14 amino acids. V was cut by 10 bases and J by 1 base, with 16 bases left in between. CDR3 sequence: CATLLSQGNTEAFF. CDR3 bases: TGTGCCACCCTGCTCTCCCAGGGGAACACTGAAGCTTTCTTT.

Here the CDR3 reads CASWEGPYGYTF. The CDR3 region has the DNA TGTGCCTCATGGGAGGGACCCTATGGCTACACCTTC. This chain connects TRBV30 to TRBJ1-2, with a possible D match to TRBD1 (5 bases). The CDR3 length is 12 residues. V lost 7 bases to trimming and J lost 4 bases, with 13 bases between them. The germline V gene has CDR1 GTSNPN and CDR2 SVGIG (reference sequence). The full variable domain, rest sourced from reference TRBV30 and TRBJ1-2, is SQTIHQWPATLVQPVGSPLSLECTVEGTSNPNLYWYRQAAGRGLQLLFYSVGIGQISSEVPQNLSASRPQDRQFILSSKKLLLSDSGFYLCASWEGPYGYTFGSGTRLTVV.

The chain carries TRBV25-1 and TRBJ2-5; 9 bases match TRBD1. This CDR3 contains 17 residues. The ends lost 6 bases at V and 3 bases at J; junction bases unmatched: 14. CDR1 MGHDK and CDR2 SYGVNS come from the germline V gene. The CDR3 nucleotides read TGTGCCAGCAGGGCGTTACCGGGACAGGGAAAGGAAGAGACCCAGTACTTC. This translates into CASRALPGQGKEETQYF.

As regards this clone: One end of the junction does not line up with germline, which may come from a read error. Other DNA sequences in this sample translate to the same CDR3. This chain connects TRBV5-1 to TRBJ1-1; 9 bases agree with TRBD1. CDR1 and CDR2 from the germline V gene are SGHRS and YFSETQ. This CDR3 comprises 14 residues. The CDR3: CASSITGGYTEAFF. CDR3 DNA: TGCGCCAGCAGCATAACAGGGGGCTACACTGAGGCTTTCTTT.

The chain uses TRBV2 and TRBJ2-1, with TRBD1 matching 8 bases. Unmatched junction bases numbered 5, after V lost 3 bases and J lost 4 bases. CDR1 and CDR2 (germline): SNHLY, FYNNEI. The CDR3 covers 15 residues. CDR3 amino acids: CASSESGGRYNEQFF. CDR3 coding DNA: TGTGCCAGCAGTGAGTCAGGGGGCCGGTACAATGAGCAGTTCTTC.

The chain has TRBV30 and TRBJ1-1, with D maybe TRBD1 (5 bases). CDR1 is GTSNPN and CDR2 is SVGIG in the germline V gene (reference sequence). Trimming left V 0 bases short and J 5 bases short, with 13 bases between. CDR3 length: 14 amino acids. The CDR3 is CAWSVGSGRTEAFF. The CDR3 DNA reads as TGTGCCTGGAGTGTAGGGTCAGGGCGAACTGAAGCTTTCTTT.

V is TRBV6-6 and J is TRBJ1-2; D is possibly TRBD1 (5 bases). The germline gives CDR1 MNHNY, CDR2 SVGAGI (reference sequence). The V and J ends lost 6 bases and 7 bases respectively, with 18 bases between them. There are 14 residues in the CDR3. In DNA form, the CDR3 reads TGTGCCAGCAGCCCCAGGGCGAGTCTACGTGGCTACACCTTC. Its protein is CASSPRASLRGYTF.

Remarks on this clone: At one end the junction does not follow the germline gene, possibly because of a read error. Other DNA sequences in the sample encode the same CDR3. The V call is TRBV6-1, the J call TRBJ2-6, with D tentatively TRBD1 (5 bases). The V gene's germline CDR1 is MNHNS and CDR2 SASEGT. This CDR3 spans 15 amino acids. The CDR3 loop reads CASSERSSGANVLTF. CDR3 nucleotides: TGTGCCAGCAGTGAACGGAGCTCTGGGGCCAACGTCCTGACCTTC.

The chain carries TRBV7-9 and TRBJ1-2; weak D call: TRBD1 (5 bases). Trimming shortened V by 7 bases and J by 7 bases, and 19 bases separated the two germline ends. The germline CDR1 and CDR2 sequences are SEHNR and FQNEAQ (reference sequence). There are 14 residues in the CDR3. DNA of the CDR3: TGTGCCAGCAATTCACCCGGGGGTAGGGGTGGCTACACCTTC. Amino acids: CASNSPGGRGGYTF.

The CDR3 is CASSLSPATNEKLFF. CDR3 DNA: TGTGCCAGCAGCTTGAGTCCAGCAACTAATGAAAAACTGTTTTTT. The V call is TRBV5-6, the J call TRBJ1-4; D not certain. Germline-derived CDR1 and CDR2 are SGHDT and YYEEEE. Between the trimmed V and J ends, which lost 1 base and 0 bases, there was a span of 7 bases. The CDR3 totals 15 residues.

This sequence joins TRBV7-9 and TRBJ2-7; D is uncertain. Trimming removed 4 bases at V and 3 bases at J, with 7 bases between. The V gene's germline CDR1 is SEHNR and CDR2 FQNEAQ (reference sequence). The CDR3 is 12 residues long. The CDR3 region is CASSSSDYEQYF. The CDR3 bases are TGTGCCAGCAGCTCCAGCGACTACGAGCAGTACTTC. The entire variable domain, with the rest obtained from reference TRBV7-9 and TRBJ2-7, is as follows: DTGVSQNPRHKITKRGQNVTFRCDPISEHNRLYWYRQTLGQGPEFLTYFQNEAQLEKSRLLSDRFSAERPKGSFSTLEIQRTEQGDSAMYLCASSSSDYEQYFGPGTRLTVT.

CDR3 coding DNA: TGTGCCAGCAGTTACGGGCCCCGCCAAGAGACCCAGTACTTC. The encoded protein is CASSYGPRQETQYF. The chain employs TRBV6-5 and TRBJ2-5, with D unclear. Trimming cost V 2 bases and J 1 base, with 8 bases left between them. CDR3 length: 14 residues. Germline-derived CDR1 and CDR2 are MNHEY and SVGAGI.

V is TRBV11-1 and J is TRBJ2-2; tentatively, D is TRBD1 (5 bases). Germline CDR1 SGHAT, CDR2 FQDESV (reference sequence). This CDR3 has 13 amino acids. V lost 6 bases and J 7 bases, leaving 12 bases between the germline ends. The CDR3 here is CASRRQGIGELFF. Here the CDR3 DNA reads TGTGCCAGCAGGCGCCAGGGTATCGGGGAGCTGTTTTTT. The full variable domain, completed using reference TRBV11-1 and TRBJ2-2, is EAEVAQSPRYKITEKSQAVAFWCDPISGHATLYWYRQILGQGPELLVQFQDESVVDDSQLPKDRFSAERLKGVDSTLKIQPAELGDSAMYLCASRRQGIGELFFGEGSRLTVL.

This clone turned up a few times. The rearrangement uses TRBV29-1 and TRBJ2-3, with TRBD2 matching 7 bases. After removal of 5 bases from V and 6 bases from J, the junction contained 14 bases not matched to a gene. The CDR3 spans 15 residues. The germline V gene encodes CDR1 SQVTM and CDR2 ANQGSEA. The CDR3 loop is CSVQPGLTLLDTQYF. CDR3 sequence (DNA): TGCAGCGTTCAGCCGGGACTAACCCTTCTGGATACGCAGTATTTT.

The chain carries TRBV20-1 and TRBJ2-7; perhaps TRBD1 as D (6 bases). The CDR3 is made up of 11 amino acids. Germline CDR1 and CDR2: DFQATT and SNEGSKA (reference sequence). The V end lost 6 bases, the J end lost 6 bases, and 12 bases lay between the germline ends. CDR3 amino acids: CSAARTAEQYF. The CDR3 DNA follows: TGCAGTGCCGCCCGGACAGCCGAGCAGTACTTC.

This clone showed up just a few times. The V call is TRBV29-1, the J call TRBJ1-2; D might be TRBD1 (5 bases). CDR1 is SQVTM and CDR2 is ANQGSEA in the germline V gene. V dropped 4 bases and J dropped 8 bases, with 14 bases sitting between them. This CDR3 has 12 amino acids. CDR3 region: CSVGDSRTGYTF. The CDR3 bases are TGCAGCGTTGGCGACAGCCGGACGGGCTACACCTTC.